These T cell receptor beta chains were read from a single sample in a study of a mutant IDH1 vaccine in newly diagnosed glioma. Produced via immunoSEQ multiplex PCR; TCRdb's table is partial and in-frame only. This sample has tens of thousands of clones, with 81% found just once. The antigens for these receptors are not known. Sequenced here: PBMCs, sampled from a glioma patient whose treatment included an IDH1 peptide vaccine. These receptors were taken from a woman between 40 and 55 years old with glioma. Some clones in this sample may be carry-over from other donors' samples. Both conserved end residues are part of each CDR3. A D gene is named only where the DNA matches it firmly. Where a row states a size, it is once, few, many or the class of an expanded clone; other rows omit it.

>TRBV4-2|TRBJ2-7|.|.
CASSQDRGANSYEQYF
TGTGCCAGCAGCCAAGATAGGGGAGCGAACTCCTACGAGCAGTACTTC
>TRBV13|TRBJ2-2|TRBD1|.
CASSFRISGQANTGELFF
TGTGCCAGCAGCTTCCGGATATCGGGACAGGCGAACACCGGGGAGCTGTTTTTT
>TRBV5-5|TRBJ1-1|.|.
CASSSIGNTEAFF
TGTGCCAGCAGCTCCATTGGGAACACTGAAGCTTTCTTT
>TRBV4-3|TRBJ2-1|.|.
CASSQRIAATSYNEQFF
TGCGCCAGCAGCCAGAGAATCGCGGCAACCTCCTACAATGAGCAGTTCTTC
>TRBV4-1|TRBJ2-2|.|.
CASSVGKPRDTSTGELFF
TGCGCCAGCAGCGTAGGCAAGCCCCGGGACACCTCCACCGGGGAGCTGTTTTTT
>TRBV14|TRBJ1-2|TRBD1|.
CASSQRTGRGDYGYTF
TGTGCCAGCAGCCAGAGGACAGGGAGAGGGGACTATGGCTACACCTTC
>TRBV6-5|TRBJ2-7|.|once
CASSFSGYEQYF
TGTGCCAGCAGTTTCAGCGGTTACGAGCAGTACTTC
>TRBV9|TRBJ2-3|TRBD2|once
CASSGTSGTDTQYF
TGTGCCAGCAGCGGGACTAGCGGTACAGATACGCAGTATTTT
>TRBV4-1|TRBJ2-1|TRBD2|.
CASSTSGYNEQFF
TGCGCCAGCTCGACTAGCGGTTACAATGAGCAGTTCTTC
>TRBV6-6|TRBJ1-1|.|medium-sized
CASSYGGAAFF
TGTGCCAGCAGTTACGGGGGGGCGGCTTTCTTT
>TRBV29-1|TRBJ1-6|TRBD1|once
CSARTGEYNSPLHF
TGCAGCGCTAGGACAGGGGAGTATAATTCACCCCTCCACTTT
>TRBV29-1|TRBJ2-3|TRBD1|.
CSDDDRDGTDTQYF
TGCAGCGATGACGACAGGGATGGCACAGATACGCAGTATTTT
>TRBV10-1|TRBJ1-5|.|few
CASSHTHQPQHF
TGCGCCAGCAGCCACACGCATCAGCCCCAGCATTTT
>TRBV7-2|TRBJ2-1|TRBD2|.
CASSRTSGDNEQFF
TGTGCCAGCAGCCGGACTAGCGGGGACAATGAGCAGTTCTTC
>TRBV28|TRBJ2-3|.|.
CASSLAETDTQYF
TGTGCCAGCAGTTTAGCAGAGACAGATACGCAGTATTTT
>TRBV6-6|TRBJ2-6|.|.
CASSYRDSGANVLTF
TGTGCCAGCAGTTACAGGGACTCTGGGGCCAACGTCCTGACTTTC
>TRBV5-4|TRBJ2-3|TRBD2|.
CASSWGLATDTQYF
TGTGCCAGCAGTTGGGGACTAGCGACGGATACGCAGTATTTT
>TRBV7-2|TRBJ2-7|.|.
CASSLEMLYEQYF
TGTGCCAGCAGCTTAGAAATGCTCTACGAGCAGTACTTC
>TRBV15|TRBJ2-1|TRBD1|.
CATSRLPLQDRGYNEQFF
TGTGCCACCAGCCGTTTACCCTTACAGGACAGGGGCTACAATGAGCAGTTCTTC
>TRBV7-2|TRBJ2-7|TRBD2|.
CASSLVAGGIAEQYF
TGTGCCAGCAGCTTAGTAGCGGGGGGTATCGCCGAGCAGTACTTC
>TRBV10-2|TRBJ2-3|.|.
CASGEGQGTDTQYF
TGCGCCAGCGGGGAGGGACAGGGCACAGATACGCAGTATTTT
>TRBV7-2|TRBJ2-7|TRBD1|.
CASSPRDRGNEQYF
TGTGCCAGCAGCCCCCGGGACAGGGGTAACGAGCAGTACTTC
>TRBV19|TRBJ1-1|.|.
CASRGGAEAFF
TGTGCCAGTAGGGGGGGCGCCGAAGCTTTCTTT
>TRBV6-5|TRBJ2-7|.|.
CASSGWGGPSYEQYF
TGTGCCAGCAGTGGATGGGGGGGCCCCTCCTACGAGCAGTACTTC
>TRBV5-5|TRBJ2-1|TRBD2|.
CASSLGLASYNEQFF
TGTGCCAGCAGCTTGGGACTAGCGTCGTACAATGAGCAGTTCTTC
>TRBV5-1|TRBJ2-1|.|.
CASSLAGNNEQFF
TGCGCCAGCAGCTTGGCTGGAAACAATGAGCAGTTCTTC
>TRBV28|TRBJ2-2|.|.
CASSRGQGTGELFF
TGTGCCAGCAGTAGGGGACAAGGCACCGGGGAGCTGTTTTTT
>TRBV29-1|TRBJ1-2|.|.
CSAPDRGGYTF
TGCAGCGCACCGGATAGAGGAGGCTACACCTTC
>TRBV19|TRBJ1-4|TRBD1|once
CASGTGTDEKLFF
TGTGCCAGTGGAACCGGGACAGACGAAAAACTGTTTTTT
>TRBV14|TRBJ2-7|TRBD2|.
CASSQGTAGGEQYF
TGTGCCAGCAGCCAAGGGACCGCCGGGGGGGAGCAGTACTTC
>TRBV14|TRBJ2-1|.|.
CASRVQGGNEQFF
TGTGCCAGCCGGGTTCAGGGGGGAAATGAGCAGTTCTTC
>TRBV18|TRBJ2-2|TRBD2|once
CASSPIPSGGNTGELFF
TGTGCCAGCTCACCTATACCTAGCGGGGGAAACACCGGGGAGCTGTTTTTT
>TRBV2|TRBJ1-1|.|few
CASREGRGGNTEAFF
TGTGCCAGCAGGGAAGGGCGAGGGGGAAACACTGAAGCTTTCTTT
>TRBV28|TRBJ1-5|.|.
CASSLSVGQPQHF
TGTGCCAGCAGTTTATCGGTAGGCCAGCCCCAGCATTTT
>TRBV10-3|TRBJ1-1|.|few
CAISESSGQGGLEAFF
TGTGCCATCAGTGAGTCGAGCGGGCAGGGTGGGTTGGAAGCTTTCTTT
>TRBV28|TRBJ2-1|.|few
CASRQYNEQFF
TGTGCCAGCAGACAGTACAATGAGCAGTTCTTC
>TRBV7-7|TRBJ2-1|TRBD1|.
CASSVDRDNEQFF
TGTGCTAGCAGTGTGGACAGGGACAATGAGCAGTTCTTC
>TRBV29-1|TRBJ2-7|TRBD1|.
CSARRDSRPYEQYF
TGCAGCGCCCGAAGGGACAGCCGTCCCTACGAGCAGTACTTC
>TRBV2|TRBJ2-3|TRBD1|once
CASRRQGSTDTQYF
TGTGCCAGCCGAAGACAGGGCAGCACAGATACGCAGTATTTT
>TRBV27|TRBJ2-5|TRBD2|.
CASSLLGLAGGRETQYF
TGTGCCAGCAGTTTATTGGGACTAGCGGGGGGGCGGGAGACCCAGTACTTC
>TRBV28|TRBJ2-1|.|.
CASSSQVQQFF
TGTGCCAGCAGTTCCCAGGTCCAGCAGTTCTTC
>TRBV6-6|TRBJ2-2|TRBD1|.
CASSNYRGATGELFF
TGTGCCAGCAGTAATTACAGGGGAGCCACCGGGGAGCTGTTTTTT
>TRBV28|TRBJ2-6|TRBD2|.
CASSLSAGLVDGANVLTF
TGTGCCAGCAGTTTAAGTGCAGGACTAGTGGATGGGGCCAACGTCCTGACTTTC
>TRBV7-9|TRBJ2-7|.|.
CASSATPYEQYF
TGTGCCAGCAGCGCCACGCCCTACGAGCAGTACTTC
>TRBV27|TRBJ2-2|TRBD1|.
CASSRDSYTGELFF
TGTGCCAGCAGTCGGGACAGCTACACCGGGGAGCTGTTTTTT